This section outlines one T cell receptor beta chain sequence together with its context. The data derive from a study of T cell responses to AZD1222 COVID-19 vaccine. Study-wide background: Some second doses came at about 4 weeks and others at about 12 weeks; these were pooled.

Sequencing was performed with immunoSEQ multiplex PCR; in TCRdb, only in-frame clones are kept and a portion is missing. The sample contains under 150,000 clones, around nine tenths of which appear only once. The source is an adult in good health. The specimen was peripheral blood, collected on day 0 of AZD1222 vaccination.

CDR3 residues: CASSLGRGPTGELFF. The DNA for the CDR3 is TGTGCCAGCAGCTTAGGCAGGGGGCCCACCGGGGAGCTGTTTTTT. The V and J genes are TRBV7-2 and TRBJ2-2, with 8 bases aligning to TRBD1. Trimming took 1 base from V and 4 from J; bases not matched to a gene: 2. The CDR3 runs 15 residues. Germline assignment: CDR1 SGHTA and CDR2 FQGNSA.